The 23 T cell receptor beta chains given below trace back to one sample, sequenced in a study of monozygotic twins with inflammatory bowel disease. Reanalyzing the 5' RACE reads, TCRdb keeps one entry per CDR3 protein, without DNA. Its clone listing holds 350,000 to 500,000 distinct CDR3 sequences. Specimen: blood. Receptors were obtained from a human donor with ulcerative colitis or Crohn's disease, or a healthy co-twin of an affected twin (not recorded which).

This rearrangement joins TRBV7-9 to TRBJ2-3; TCRdb calls TRBD2, which cannot be checked without DNA. The CDR3 loop spans 15 amino acids. Germline V gene sequence: CDR1 SEHNR, CDR2 FQNEAQ (reference sequence). CDR3 region: CASSLAGASTDTQYF.

V and J are TRBV10-3 and TRBJ1-4; TCRdb proposes TRBD1, but this gene call is untestable without DNA. Germline V lookup: CDR1 ENHRY, CDR2 SYGVKD. This CDR3 contains 13 residues. The CDR3 loop is CAISGTEGEKLFF.

CDR3 sequence reads: CASSNNSPLHF. The chain couples TRBV21-1 to TRBJ1-6. TRBV21-1 is designated a pseudogene. This CDR3 is built from 11 residues.

This sequence joins TRBV20-1 and TRBJ2-3; TCRdb's D gene call, TRBD1, goes unchecked for lack of DNA. Germline assignment: CDR1 DFQATT and CDR2 SNEGSKA (reference sequence). The CDR3 is 15 amino acids. The CDR3 sequence is CSAKRGDKERNTQYF.

The chain joins TRBV18 to TRBJ2-1; TCRdb reports TRBD1, a call that lacks DNA to check it against. The CDR3 runs 14 residues. The germline V gene has CDR1 KGHSH and CDR2 LQKENI. CDR3 amino acids: CASSPRQGEREQFF.

The chain carries TRBV20-1 and TRBJ2-2. Germline CDR1 reads DFQATT; CDR2 reads SNEGSKA (reference sequence). The CDR3 spans 13 residues. CDR3 amino acids: CSAPSTNTGELFF.

This chain uses TRBV20-1 with TRBJ2-7; TCRdb gives TRBD2 as the D gene, but with no DNA this cannot be confirmed. In germline, CDR1 is DFQATT, CDR2 SNEGSKA (reference sequence). The CDR3 length is 13 residues. The chain's CDR3 is CSATSGPFYEQYF.

This sequence joins TRBV20-1 and TRBJ2-3; TCRdb returns TRBD2, unconfirmable since there is no DNA. CDR3 size: 15 residues. CDR1 is DFQATT, CDR2 SNEGSKA, per germline (reference sequence). CDR3 protein: CSATGLAGSTDTQYF.

The rearrangement links TRBV6-1 to TRBJ2-2; the TRBD1 assignment by TCRdb is unverifiable without DNA. CDR3 length equals 15 residues. Looked up from germline, CDR1 is MNHNS and CDR2 is SASEGT. This chain's CDR3 is CASRIRDSNTGELFF.

The rearrangement joins TRBV7-7 to TRBJ2-1; TCRdb lists TRBD2, though no DNA is available to test this call. Germline CDR1 SSHAT, CDR2 FNYEAQ (reference sequence). The CDR3 contains 16 residues. The CDR3 protein is CANSLAGLAGNDEQFF.

The chain has TRBV7-7 and TRBJ2-2. The CDR3 spans 13 residues. Germline values: CDR1 SSHAT, CDR2 FNYEAQ (reference sequence). Here the CDR3 reads CASSLDGAGELFF.

The V call is TRBV5-1, the J call TRBJ2-1; the TCRdb call, TRBD2, lacks DNA for checking. CDR1 and CDR2 from the germline V gene are SGHRS and YFSETQ. The CDR3 spans 17 residues. The CDR3 spells CASSLSWASGGNNEQFF.

The V gene is TRBV28, the J gene TRBJ1-6. This CDR3 is 14 amino acids long. Germline V gene data show CDR1 as MDHEN and CDR2 as SYDVKM. The CDR3 spells CASSLRTFNSPLYF. The full variable domain, completed using reference TRBV28 and TRBJ1-6, is DVKVTQSSRYLVKRTGEKVFLECVQDMDHENMFWYRQDPGLGLRLIYFSYDVKMKEKGDIPEGYSVSREKKERFSLILESASTNQTSMYLCASSLRTFNSPLYFGNGTRLTVT.

CDR3 protein: CASSISDRAGNTIYF. The chain recombines TRBV5-1 with TRBJ1-3; TCRdb's D gene call, TRBD1, goes unchecked for lack of DNA. The germline CDR1 and CDR2 sequences are SGHRS and YFSETQ. CDR3 length: 15 amino acids.

This chain links TRBV20-1 with TRBJ2-7. Germline V gene lookup returns CDR1 DFQATT and CDR2 SNEGSKA (reference sequence). This CDR3 has 11 amino acids. CDR3: CSAREVGEQYF.

The chain links TRBV29-1 to TRBJ2-7; TCRdb lists TRBD1, though no DNA is available to test this call. Per the germline V gene, CDR1 is SQVTM and CDR2 is ANQGSEA. The CDR3 has 14 residues. The CDR3 protein is CSVDGGARPYEQYF.

The rearrangement joins TRBV4-2 to TRBJ2-1. Germline V gene data show CDR1 as LGHNA and CDR2 as YNFKEQ. CDR3 size: 12 residues. CDR3 amino acids: CAWQVCYNEQFF.

This rearrangement joins TRBV5-1 to TRBJ2-3; TCRdb picks TRBD2, but there is no DNA to check that call. This CDR3 contains 17 residues. Germline V CDR1 and CDR2: SGHRS, YFSETQ. The CDR3 sequence is CASSFGVGGQSTDTQYF.

The gene calls are TRBV5-1 and TRBJ2-1; TCRdb outputs TRBD2, but without DNA this stays unchecked. Germline V lookup: CDR1 SGHRS, CDR2 YFSETQ. CDR3 length equals 15 residues. The CDR3 spells CASSPQPGRENEQFF.

The chain employs TRBV20-1 and TRBJ2-5; TCRdb's D gene call, TRBD2, goes unchecked for lack of DNA. The germline V gene encodes CDR1 DFQATT and CDR2 SNEGSKA (reference sequence). The CDR3 is 17 amino acids. The CDR3 region is CSARYLGTSGDLWAQYF.

The chain has TRBV6-5 and TRBJ1-1. The CDR3 is made up of 15 amino acids. CDR1 and CDR2 (germline): MNHEY, SVGAGI. CDR3 protein: CASSYTMLGNTEAFF.

This chain connects TRBV7-3 to TRBJ2-3; the TCRdb D gene call, TRBD2, has no DNA to confirm it. This CDR3 has 16 residues. Germline values: CDR1 SGHTA, CDR2 FQGTGA. The CDR3 reads CASSLGVAGSTDTQYF. The whole variable domain, filled in from reference TRBV7-3 and TRBJ2-3, reads GAGVSQTPSNKVTEKGKYVELRCDPISGHTALYWYRQSLGQGPEFLIYFQGTGAADDSGLPNDRFFAVRPEGSVSTLKIQRTERGDSAVYLCASSLGVAGSTDTQYFGPGTRLTVL.

V and J are TRBV20-1 and TRBJ2-4. The CDR3 has 13 residues. Germline V lookup: CDR1 DFQATT, CDR2 SNEGSKA (reference sequence). CDR3 sequence reads: CSARYIAKNIQYF.